This T cell receptor beta chain was observed in a study of beta chain features in type 1 diabetes. General study findings and limits: Comparison showed that naive, central memory and Treg TCRB repertoires appeared more similar among patients than among healthy donors. Any PCR bias toward short templates would affect both groups alike.

The ends lost 5 bases at V and 4 bases at J; junction bases unmatched: 8. There are 15 residues in the CDR3. Germline CDR1 reads LNHDA; CDR2 reads SQIVND (reference sequence). The investigators reverse transcribed all of the isolated RNA, so they sequenced expressed TCRB transcripts. This table comes from immunoSEQ multiplex PCR, and its TCRdb copy is limited to in-frame clones, with some not included. The table includes fewer than 900,000 clones, roughly 16% detected once. About this clone: The antigen is undetermined.

The clonotype originates from a woman aged 18-29 years in good health. The V gene is TRBV19, the J gene TRBJ2-5; 9 bases are a match to TRBD2. Material for sequencing was naive CD4+ T cells from blood. The CDR3 here is CASSPSGAGGETQYF. The DNA for the CDR3 is TGTGCCAGTAGTCCTTCGGGAGCGGGAGGAGAGACCCAGTACTTC. Full variable domain (rest looked up from reference TRBV19 and TRBJ2-5): DGGITQSPKYLFRKEGQNVTLSCEQNLNHDAMYWYRQDPGQGLRLIYYSQIVNDFQKGDIAEGYSVSREKKESFPLTVTSAQKNPTAFYLCASSPSGAGGETQYFGPGTRLLVL.